Listed below are T cell receptor beta chains from one sample, sequenced in a study of cytomegalovirus exposure and HLA in healthy donors. Libraries were prepared by immunoSEQ multiplex PCR; TCRdb keeps only in-frame clonotypes and omits some of them. The sample holds approximately 100,000 clones, about four fifths seen once. Input material: PBMCs. The receptor set was obtained from a female donor in good health and CMV-seropositive. Both conserved end residues are part of each CDR3. Each record gives: clone size, V gene, D gene, J gene, CDR3 protein, CDR3 DNA. A D gene is named only where the DNA matches it firmly. Clone size is given for some rows only: seen once, a few or many times, or a class if the clone is expanded.

NA	TRBV6-6	NA	TRBJ2-2	CATGGLTGELFF	TGTGCCACTGGGGGACTCACCGGGGAGCTGTTTTTT
NA	TRBV6-4	NA	TRBJ2-5	CASSANSGFQETQYF	TGTGCCAGCAGTGCGAATAGCGGATTTCAAGAGACCCAGTACTTC
NA	TRBV11-2	NA	TRBJ1-6	CASSFQLGPRSPLHF	TGTGCCAGCAGCTTTCAATTGGGGCCCCGGTCACCCCTCCACTTT
NA	TRBV10-2	TRBD2	TRBJ2-2	CASSEAGPIVANTGELFF	TGCGCCAGCAGTGAAGCGGGACCCATAGTGGCTAACACCGGGGAGCTGTTTTTT
NA	TRBV11-2	NA	TRBJ2-4	CASSLDRAGGSKGIQYF	TGTGCCAGCAGCTTAGATCGGGCAGGGGGGTCCAAAGGCATTCAGTACTTC
NA	TRBV5-8	TRBD2	TRBJ2-7	CASSFGLGTAHEQYF	TGTGCCAGCAGCTTTGGACTAGGGACCGCCCACGAGCAGTACTTC
few	TRBV7-2	NA	TRBJ1-1	CASRGQKNTEAFF	TGTGCCAGCAGAGGACAGAAGAACACTGAAGCTTTCTTT
NA	TRBV5-6	NA	TRBJ1-2	CASSLDRGYGYTF	TGTGCCAGCAGCTTGGATCGCGGCTATGGCTACACCTTC
NA	TRBV6-5	TRBD1	TRBJ2-7	CASSWTGLSYEQYF	TGTGCCAGCAGTTGGACAGGGCTCTCCTACGAGCAGTACTTC
NA	TRBV9	TRBD1	TRBJ1-5	CASSAGGAGQPQHF	TGTGCCAGCAGCGCAGGGGGCGCGGGTCAGCCCCAGCATTTT
NA	TRBV5-5	TRBD2	TRBJ2-5	CASSSGLAGTQYF	TGTGCCAGCAGCTCCGGACTAGCTGGGACCCAGTACTTC
NA	TRBV6-6	TRBD2	TRBJ2-2	CASKGGRAGTGELFF	TGTGCCAGCAAGGGCGGGAGGGCCGGCACCGGGGAGCTGTTTTTT
NA	TRBV4-1	TRBD1	TRBJ2-3	CASSQDGTGSSTDTQYF	TGCGCCAGCAGCCAAGATGGGACAGGGTCTAGCACAGATACGCAGTATTTT
NA	TRBV5-4	NA	TRBJ2-6	CASSLESGSHRRGANGLTF	TGTGCCAGCAGCTTGGAATCTGGCAGCCATAGGCGCGGGGCCAACGGCCTGACTTTC
NA	TRBV5-4	NA	TRBJ1-2	CASSVPGQAGYTF	TGTGCCAGCAGCGTTCCGGGACAAGCTGGCTACACCTTC
few	TRBV10-3	TRBD1	TRBJ1-6	CAISELQGAWNSPLHF	TGTGCCATCAGTGAGTTACAGGGGGCCTGGAATTCACCCCTCCACTTT
NA	TRBV27	TRBD1	TRBJ2-7	CASWRGGRSPYERYF	TGTGCCAGCTGGAGAGGGGGCAGATCACCCTACGAGCGGTACTTC
NA	TRBV5-1	NA	TRBJ1-1	CASSFGGGSTEAFF	TGCGCCAGCAGCTTTGGGGGGGGAAGCACTGAAGCTTTCTTT
NA	TRBV6-5	TRBD2	TRBJ2-7	CASRISGSRTYEQYF	TGTGCCAGCAGGATTAGCGGGAGCAGGACCTACGAGCAGTACTTC
NA	TRBV4-2	NA	TRBJ2-1	CASSPRTVDNEQFF	TGTGCCAGCAGCCCCCGGACAGTCGACAATGAGCAGTTCTTC